A selection of T cell receptor beta chains follows, all from one sample in a study of T cell changes during pregnancy in multiple sclerosis. Only in-frame clones appear in the TCRdb table, and some are missing; sequencing was by immunoSEQ multiplex PCR. In the table there are 50,000 or so clones, 91% of which are singletons. Sequenced here: peripheral blood, sampled after pregnancy. The source of these receptors is a female donor in good health, enrolled as a control in a pregnancy study. Each CDR3 is given with its conserved first and last residue. The order of the fields is D gene, clone size, V gene, J gene, CDR3 DNA, CDR3 protein. The D gene is left open where the match is weak. Rows may omit the clone size; those that give it use once, few, many or a size class.

-	-	TRBV7-9	TRBJ2-7	TGTGCCAGCCAACAAGCCTACGAGCAGTACTTC	CASQQAYEQYF
TRBD2	-	TRBV5-1	TRBJ2-7	TGCGCCAGCAGACTTAGCGGGAGGGGCGACGAGCAGTACTTC	CASRLSGRGDEQYF
-	-	TRBV15	TRBJ2-5	TGTGCCACCAGCAGAGATCAGAGGGAGACCCAGTACTTC	CATSRDQRETQYF
-	-	TRBV28	TRBJ1-3	TGTGCCAGCAGTCCCCATGCGGTGGTTGACAGCTCTGGAAACACCATATATTTT	CASSPHAVVDSSGNTIYF
-	-	TRBV9	TRBJ1-1	TGTGCCAGCAGCGTAGGAGGGATTAACACTGAAGCTTTCTTT	CASSVGGINTEAFF
-	once	TRBV18	TRBJ2-1	TGTGCCAGCTCACCCCAGTGGGGGGTGGTCGGTGAGCAGTTCTTC	CASSPQWGVVGEQFF
TRBD1	-	TRBV5-1	TRBJ1-5	TGCGCCAGCAGCTTAGCAGGGGGCTCGTCCCAGCATTTT	CASSLAGGSSQHF
TRBD1	-	TRBV5-1	TRBJ1-2	TGCGCCAGCAGCAACTCAGGGGGCGACTATGGCTACACCTTC	CASSNSGGDYGYTF
TRBD2	once	TRBV25-1	TRBJ2-1	TGTGCCAGCAGACCTAGCGGGAGTGGCAATGAGCAGTTCTTC	CASRPSGSGNEQFF
-	-	TRBV5-8	TRBJ1-6	TGTGCCAGCAGCTTGCTTCGTACGGAGAATTCACCCCTCCACTTT	CASSLLRTENSPLHF
TRBD1	-	TRBV7-9	TRBJ2-7	TGTGCCAGCAGCGAACAGGGGGCCCAATCCTACGAGCAGTACTTC	CASSEQGAQSYEQYF
-	-	TRBV7-9	TRBJ1-1	TGTGCCAGCAGCTTAGAGTCCACGCGGGGCACTGAAGCTTTCTTT	CASSLESTRGTEAFF
-	-	TRBV30	TRBJ2-3	TGTGCCTGGAGTGTACCAGGGATAGGCACAGATACGCAGTATTTT	CAWSVPGIGTDTQYF
-	-	TRBV11-2	TRBJ1-5	TGTGCCAGCAGCTTAGCGGCAGGCGATCAGCCCCAGCATTTT	CASSLAAGDQPQHF
TRBD2	-	TRBV14	TRBJ2-6	TGTGCCAGCAGCCACCTCGGGGGGGGGTCTGGGGCCAACGTCCTGACTTTC	CASSHLGGGSGANVLTF